This T cell receptor beta chain was sequenced for a study of tumor and adjacent non-tumor tissue in lung cancer. Study-level background: Patients were aged 31 to 76, about 10 men and roughly five women, stage I to III.

Three rounds of nested PCR, following a modified ARM-PCR protocol, produced the TCRbeta library. TCRdb processed the multiplex PCR reads anew with MiXCR; each CDR3 protein has one entry. Here the sample spans 78,000 or so distinct CDR3 sequences, around 80% being singletons. The template was RNA from unsorted bulk tissue. The CDR3 totals 14 residues. Germline CDR1 DFQATT, CDR2 SNEGSKA (reference sequence). In the case of this clonotype: An end of the junction differs from the germline gene, which may be a read error.

This sequence was found in a woman in her fifties or sixties with non-small cell lung cancer. The sample consisted of lung tumor tissue. The chain couples TRBV20-1 to TRBJ1-1; no clear D. The CDR3 DNA is TGCAGTGCTAGAGACCAGGCCGTCAACACTGAAGCTTGGTTT. Encoded protein: CSARDQAVNTEAWF.